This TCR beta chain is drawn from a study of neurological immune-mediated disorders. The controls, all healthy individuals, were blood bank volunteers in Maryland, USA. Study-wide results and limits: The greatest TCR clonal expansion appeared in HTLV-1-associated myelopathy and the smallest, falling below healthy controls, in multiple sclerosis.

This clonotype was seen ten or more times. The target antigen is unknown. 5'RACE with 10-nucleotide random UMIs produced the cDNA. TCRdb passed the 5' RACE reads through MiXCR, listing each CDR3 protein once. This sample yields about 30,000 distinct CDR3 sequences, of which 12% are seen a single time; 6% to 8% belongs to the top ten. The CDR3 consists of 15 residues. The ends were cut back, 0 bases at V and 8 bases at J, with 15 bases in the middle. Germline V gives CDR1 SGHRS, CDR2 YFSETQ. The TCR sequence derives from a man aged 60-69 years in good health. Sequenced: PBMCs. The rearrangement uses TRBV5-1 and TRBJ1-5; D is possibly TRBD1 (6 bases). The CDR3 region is CASSLAGGGSEPQHF. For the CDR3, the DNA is TGCGCCAGCAGCTTGGCCGGCGGGGGCTCGGAGCCCCAGCATTTT.